These T cell receptor beta chains were read from a single sample in a study of low-dose radiotherapy and immunotherapy resistance in tumors. TCRdb re-derived calls from the reads in MiXCR, one entry per CDR3 protein. The data contain more than 90,000 distinct CDR3 sequences, less than 25% of them singletons. The starting material was PBMCs, obtained after low-dose radiotherapy plus immunotherapy. These receptors were obtained from a male donor with prostate cancer. CDR3s include the opening cysteine and the closing phenylalanine or tryptophan. A D gene is named only where the DNA matches it firmly. Clone size appears in some rows only: once, few, many, or a class for an expanded clone.

d_gene: TRBD2
v_gene: TRBV13
abundance: many
j_gene: TRBJ2-1
CDR3aa: CASSLGGLSPYNEQFF
CDR3nt: TGTGCCAGCAGCTTAGGGGGACTAAGTCCCTACAATGAGCAGTTCTTC

d_gene: NA
v_gene: TRBV7-9
abundance: many
j_gene: TRBJ1-1
CDR3aa: CASSLGFGTEAFF
CDR3nt: TGTGCCAGCAGCCTAGGGTTCGGAACTGAAGCTTTCTTT

d_gene: NA
v_gene: TRBV6-1
abundance: few
j_gene: TRBJ2-7
CDR3aa: CASRGRSRREQYF
CDR3nt: TGTGCCAGCAGAGGCAGGTCGCGGCGAGAGCAGTACTTC

d_gene: NA
v_gene: TRBV11-2
abundance: NA
j_gene: TRBJ2-7
CDR3aa: CASSSPTGSNYEQYF
CDR3nt: TGTGCCAGCAGCTCCCCGACAGGCTCCAACTACGAGCAGTACTTC

d_gene: NA
v_gene: TRBV25-1
abundance: many
j_gene: TRBJ2-1
CDR3aa: CASSERVEQFF
CDR3nt: TGTGCCAGCAGTGAGAGGGTAGAGCAGTTCTTC

d_gene: NA
v_gene: TRBV29-1
abundance: many
j_gene: TRBJ2-7
CDR3aa: CSVPGHNTGAPFEQYF
CDR3nt: TGCAGCGTCCCCGGGCACAACACAGGAGCCCCATTCGAGCAGTACTTC

d_gene: NA
v_gene: TRBV12-3/TRBV12-4
abundance: NA
j_gene: TRBJ2-7
CDR3aa: CASSLAALYEQYF
CDR3nt: TGTGCCAGCAGTTTAGCCGCGCTCTACGAGCAGTACTTC

d_gene: NA
v_gene: TRBV5-1
abundance: many
j_gene: TRBJ1-2
CDR3aa: CASSSQPGERGYTF
CDR3nt: TGCGCCAGCAGCTCACAGCCGGGAGAACGAGGCTACACCTTC

d_gene: NA
v_gene: TRBV6-1
abundance: many
j_gene: TRBJ1-5
CDR3aa: CATHHRAGREDQPQHF
CDR3nt: TGTGCCACCCATCATCGGGCGGGGCGGGAGGATCAGCCCCAGCATTTT

d_gene: NA
v_gene: TRBV18
abundance: many
j_gene: TRBJ2-3
CDR3aa: CASSPPSTDTQYF
CDR3nt: TGTGCCAGCAGCCCCCCTAGCACAGATACGCAGTATTTT

d_gene: NA
v_gene: TRBV12-3/TRBV12-4
abundance: NA
j_gene: TRBJ2-1
CDR3aa: CASSSTAWDYNEQFF
CDR3nt: TGTGCCAGCAGTTCTACCGCATGGGACTACAATGAGCAGTTCTTC

d_gene: NA
v_gene: TRBV19
abundance: many
j_gene: TRBJ2-7
CDR3aa: CASSIDLVGSYEQYF
CDR3nt: TGTGCCAGTAGTATAGATCTCGTGGGGTCCTACGAGCAGTACTTC

d_gene: TRBD2
v_gene: TRBV2
abundance: many
j_gene: TRBJ2-7
CDR3aa: CASSELADEQYF
CDR3nt: TGTGCCAGCAGTGAACTAGCGGACGAGCAGTACTTC

d_gene: TRBD1
v_gene: TRBV7-9
abundance: few
j_gene: TRBJ1-5
CDR3aa: CASSSHQGGNQPQHF
CDR3nt: TGTGCCAGCAGCTCACACCAGGGGGGCAATCAGCCCCAGCATTTT

d_gene: NA
v_gene: TRBV5-4
abundance: many
j_gene: TRBJ2-3
CDR3aa: CASSLQQGGDTQYF
CDR3nt: TGTGCCAGCAGCTTGCAACAAGGGGGAGATACGCAGTATTTT

d_gene: NA
v_gene: TRBV6-2/TRBV6-3
abundance: NA
j_gene: TRBJ2-1
CDR3aa: CASRGAGFGGEQFF
CDR3nt: TGTGCCAGCAGGGGGGCGGGTTTTGGCGGTGAGCAGTTCTTC

d_gene: NA
v_gene: TRBV28
abundance: NA
j_gene: TRBJ2-4
CDR3aa: CASESGTEKNIQYF
CDR3nt: TGTGCCAGCGAGTCGGGGACGGAAAAAAACATTCAGTACTTC

d_gene: NA
v_gene: TRBV7-9
abundance: NA
j_gene: TRBJ2-3
CDR3aa: CASSLDYTQYF
CDR3nt: TGTGCCAGCAGCTTAGATTATACGCAGTATTTT

d_gene: NA
v_gene: TRBV7-2
abundance: many
j_gene: TRBJ1-6
CDR3aa: CASSLTGGRGANSPLHF
CDR3nt: TGTGCCAGCAGCTTAACGGGGGGGCGCGGGGCCAATTCACCCCTCCACTTT

d_gene: TRBD2
v_gene: TRBV20-1
abundance: many
j_gene: TRBJ2-2
CDR3aa: CSARGRPRGGILITGELFF
CDR3nt: TGCAGTGCTAGGGGGAGGCCGCGGGGGGGGATACTTATCACCGGGGAGCTGTTTTTT

d_gene: TRBD2
v_gene: TRBV6-2/TRBV6-3
abundance: many
j_gene: TRBJ2-5
CDR3aa: CASSLAGNGETQYF
CDR3nt: TGTGCCAGCAGCTTAGCGGGGAATGGGGAGACCCAGTACTTC

d_gene: TRBD1
v_gene: TRBV6-4
abundance: many
j_gene: TRBJ1-1
CDR3aa: CASSGPRDRTMNTEAFF
CDR3nt: TGTGCCAGCAGCGGTCCCCGGGACAGGACCATGAACACTGAAGCTTTCTTT

d_gene: NA
v_gene: TRBV6-2/TRBV6-3
abundance: many
j_gene: TRBJ2-7
CDR3aa: CASARKADTYEQYF
CDR3nt: TGTGCCAGCGCCAGGAAAGCCGATACCTACGAGCAGTACTTC

d_gene: NA
v_gene: TRBV5-1
abundance: NA
j_gene: TRBJ2-2
CDR3aa: CASRISPNTGELFF
CDR3nt: TGCGCCAGCAGGATCTCCCCGAACACCGGGGAGCTGTTTTTT

d_gene: TRBD1
v_gene: TRBV4-3
abundance: NA
j_gene: TRBJ2-7
CDR3aa: CASSRLTGTYEQYF
CDR3nt: TGCGCCAGCAGCCGCCTGACAGGGACCTACGAGCAGTACTTC

d_gene: NA
v_gene: TRBV12-3/TRBV12-4
abundance: many
j_gene: TRBJ2-7
CDR3aa: CASRGGGGDEQYF
CDR3nt: TGTGCCAGCAGAGGGGGTGGGGGTGACGAGCAGTACTTC

d_gene: NA
v_gene: TRBV7-2
abundance: many
j_gene: TRBJ2-5
CDR3aa: CASSPKRAQETQYF
CDR3nt: TGTGCCAGCAGCCCGAAAAGGGCCCAAGAGACCCAGTACTTC

d_gene: NA
v_gene: TRBV10-1
abundance: many
j_gene: TRBJ2-3
CDR3aa: CASSVPGLPDTQYF
CDR3nt: TGCGCCAGCAGTGTCCCGGGACTTCCAGATACGCAGTATTTT

d_gene: NA
v_gene: TRBV5-1
abundance: many
j_gene: TRBJ2-5
CDR3aa: CASSEQETQYF
CDR3nt: TGCGCCAGCAGCGAGCAAGAGACCCAGTACTTC

d_gene: NA
v_gene: TRBV4-1
abundance: NA
j_gene: TRBJ1-2
CDR3aa: CASSQGGFLSSNYGYTF
CDR3nt: TGCGCCAGCAGCCAAGGAGGGTTTCTTTCCTCCAACTATGGCTACACCTTC

d_gene: NA
v_gene: TRBV6-8
abundance: NA
j_gene: TRBJ2-7
CDR3aa: CAGGYEQYF
CDR3nt: TGTGCCGGGGGCTACGAGCAGTACTTC

d_gene: TRBD1
v_gene: TRBV7-2
abundance: NA
j_gene: TRBJ1-5
CDR3aa: CASSPLGQGGSNQPQHF
CDR3nt: TGTGCCAGCAGCCCCCTGGGACAGGGGGGGAGCAATCAGCCCCAGCATTTT

d_gene: TRBD2
v_gene: TRBV10-2
abundance: many
j_gene: TRBJ2-5
CDR3aa: CASSEWGGRTSETQYF
CDR3nt: TGCGCCAGCAGTGAGTGGGGGGGAAGGACCTCGGAGACCCAGTACTTC

d_gene: NA
v_gene: TRBV9
abundance: many
j_gene: TRBJ2-7
CDR3aa: CASSVGPRWGASYEQYF
CDR3nt: TGTGCCAGCAGCGTAGGACCCCGATGGGGGGCCTCCTACGAGCAGTACTTC

d_gene: NA
v_gene: TRBV27
abundance: many
j_gene: TRBJ1-5
CDR3aa: CASSLSLDFNQPQHF
CDR3nt: TGTGCCAGCAGTTTATCGCTGGATTTCAATCAGCCCCAGCATTTT

d_gene: NA
v_gene: TRBV7-8
abundance: many
j_gene: TRBJ2-1
CDR3aa: CASSLGGAGAFNEQFF
CDR3nt: TGTGCCAGCAGCTTGGGGGGGGCGGGGGCCTTCAATGAGCAGTTCTTC

d_gene: TRBD1
v_gene: TRBV19
abundance: many
j_gene: TRBJ2-1
CDR3aa: CASSIFGTGGEQFF
CDR3nt: TGTGCCAGTAGTATTTTTGGGACAGGGGGTGAGCAGTTCTTC

d_gene: NA
v_gene: TRBV20-1
abundance: many
j_gene: TRBJ2-5
CDR3aa: CSASVFQGWSETQYF
CDR3nt: TGCAGTGCTAGTGTCTTCCAGGGGTGGTCAGAGACCCAGTACTTC

d_gene: TRBD1
v_gene: TRBV5-1
abundance: many
j_gene: TRBJ1-1
CDR3aa: CASSPGQGLAVLSSFF
CDR3nt: TGCGCCAGCAGCCCCGGACAGGGTTTGGCTGTTTTGTCGTCTTTCTTT

d_gene: TRBD2
v_gene: TRBV20-1
abundance: many
j_gene: TRBJ2-7
CDR3aa: CSAGGGLAGGGPYEQYF
CDR3nt: TGCAGTGCTGGTGGGGGACTAGCGGGGGGGGGACCCTACGAGCAGTACTTC

d_gene: NA
v_gene: TRBV4-1
abundance: many
j_gene: TRBJ2-3
CDR3aa: CASSLTGTDTQYF
CDR3nt: TGCGCCAGCAGCCTCACGGGAACAGATACGCAGTATTTT

d_gene: NA
v_gene: TRBV21-1
abundance: NA
j_gene: TRBJ2-7
CDR3aa: CASSKADRVRYEQYF
CDR3nt: TGTGCCAGCAGCAAAGCGGACAGGGTCCGCTACGAGCAGTACTTC

d_gene: TRBD2
v_gene: TRBV6-5
abundance: many
j_gene: TRBJ2-3
CDR3aa: CASRTSGSTDTQYF
CDR3nt: TGTGCCAGCAGGACTAGCGGGAGCACAGATACGCAGTATTTT

d_gene: NA
v_gene: TRBV14
abundance: NA
j_gene: TRBJ2-2
CDR3aa: CASSQDWGTGELFF
CDR3nt: TGTGCCAGCAGCCAAGACTGGGGCACCGGGGAGCTGTTTTTT

d_gene: NA
v_gene: TRBV29-1
abundance: many
j_gene: TRBJ2-1
CDR3aa: CSVPGLGGRGNEQFF
CDR3nt: TGCAGCGTCCCCGGTCTAGGGGGGAGGGGCAATGAGCAGTTCTTC

d_gene: NA
v_gene: TRBV2
abundance: many
j_gene: TRBJ2-1
CDR3aa: CASSERLRDEQFF
CDR3nt: TGTGCCAGCAGTGAACGATTGCGGGATGAGCAGTTCTTC

d_gene: TRBD2
v_gene: TRBV6-2/TRBV6-3
abundance: many
j_gene: TRBJ2-1
CDR3aa: CASSELAGGPNEQFF
CDR3nt: TGTGCCAGCAGTGAACTAGCGGGGGGGCCCAATGAGCAGTTCTTC

d_gene: NA
v_gene: TRBV4-3
abundance: NA
j_gene: TRBJ2-6
CDR3aa: CASSEGNSGANVLTF
CDR3nt: TGCGCCAGCAGCGAGGGAAACTCTGGGGCCAACGTCCTGACTTTC

d_gene: NA
v_gene: TRBV11-2
abundance: many
j_gene: TRBJ1-2
CDR3aa: CASKRASGFGGYTF
CDR3nt: TGTGCCAGCAAACGGGCGTCAGGTTTCGGGGGCTACACCTTC

d_gene: NA
v_gene: TRBV3-1
abundance: many
j_gene: TRBJ2-3
CDR3aa: CASSPWGTASTDTQYF
CDR3nt: TGTGCCAGCAGCCCATGGGGGACTGCAAGCACAGATACGCAGTATTTT

d_gene: NA
v_gene: TRBV7-9
abundance: many
j_gene: TRBJ1-6
CDR3aa: CASSLGGDSPLHF
CDR3nt: TGTGCCAGCAGCTTAGGTGGGGACTCACCCCTCCACTTT

d_gene: TRBD1
v_gene: TRBV20-1
abundance: many
j_gene: TRBJ2-7
CDR3aa: CSAGGTGGVLDEQYF
CDR3nt: TGCAGTGCTGGCGGGACAGGGGGTGTTCTGGACGAGCAGTACTTC

d_gene: NA
v_gene: TRBV29-1
abundance: NA
j_gene: TRBJ1-5
CDR3aa: CSVRDSNQPQHF
CDR3nt: TGCAGCGTCAGGGACAGCAATCAGCCCCAGCATTTT